This TCR beta chain was profiled in a study of cytomegalovirus exposure and HLA in healthy donors. The length of the CDR3 is 14 residues. CDR1 and CDR2 from the germline V gene are MNHNS and SASEGT. The V gene end was trimmed by 7 bases and the J gene end by 4 bases; junction bases not matched to a gene: 6. A multiplex PCR was run with 60 Vbeta primers and 13 Jbeta primers. Assay used: immunoSEQ multiplex PCR; TCRdb lists only in-frame clones, some missing. The sample includes approximately 220,000 clones, around four fifths seen only once; the top ten take roughly 0.75%. This clone has only one observation.

Sequencing input: PBMCs. The clonotype originates from a boy aged 2 to 9 in good health and CMV-seronegative. The chain links TRBV6-1 to TRBJ2-7; TRBD2 aligns across 11 bases. CDR3 in amino acids: CASTLTSGEYEQYF. DNA for the CDR3: TGTGCCAGCACGCTGACTAGCGGGGAGTACGAGCAGTACTTC.